Below, 26 T cell receptor beta chains from the same sample are listed, as sequenced in a study of tumor and adjacent non-tumor tissue in lung cancer. This sample's RNA came from whole unsorted tissue. TCRbeta libraries were built with three rounds of nested PCR, modified from ARM-PCR. TCRdb ran MiXCR on the multiplex PCR reads and lists one entry per CDR3 protein. The table records approximately 120,000 distinct CDR3 sequences, roughly 64% of them present only once. The sample comprised lung tumor tissue. These receptors all come from a young man with non-small cell lung cancer.

There are many counts of this clonotype. This chain uses TRBV5-1 with TRBJ2-7; possibly TRBD1 or TRBD2 for D (6 bases each). This CDR3 is 15 amino acids long. Germline V gene data show CDR1 as SGHRS and CDR2 as YFSETQ. Trimming removed 5 bases from V and 5 bases from J, with 20 bases in between. The CDR3 nucleotides are TGCGCCAGCAGTCTCCGAGGGGGGAATGCAGACGAGCAGTACTTC. Protein sequence: CASSLRGGNADEQYF.

This rearrangement joins TRBV7-9 to TRBJ2-3; 7 bases line up with TRBD1. V was pared by 3 bases and J by 2 bases, with 2 bases of the junction left unmatched. The CDR3 has 14 amino acids. Germline CDR1 reads SEHNR; CDR2 reads FQNEAQ (reference sequence). The CDR3 sequence is CASSLTGPTDTQYF. Written as DNA, the CDR3 is TGTGCCAGCAGCTTGACAGGGCCCACAGATACGCAGTATTTT.

A remark on this clonotype: A much bigger clone sits one base away, suggesting this may be a read error. The gene calls are TRBV6-5 and TRBJ1-1; unclear D gene. CDR1 is MNHEY, CDR2 SVGAGI, per germline. V gave up 6 bases and J gave up 4 bases, with 15 bases separating them. This CDR3 is 14 amino acids long. CDR3 bases: TGTGCCAGCAGCCGCATGAGGAGTGGCACTGAAGCTTTCTTT. Translation gives CASSRMRSGTEAFF.

As for this clonotype: Possible read error: a much larger clone is one base away. The chain employs TRBV20-1 and TRBJ1-1, with D maybe TRBD1 (5 bases). Germline CDR1 is DFQATT and CDR2 is SNEGSKA (reference sequence). The CDR3 loop spans 13 amino acids. Trimming shortened V by 7 bases and J by 5 bases, and 17 bases separated the two germline ends. CDR3 amino acids: CSVPGRGETEAFF. Written as DNA, the CDR3 is TGCAGTGTTCCCGGTCGGGGGGAGACTGAAGCTTTCTTT.

This clonotype was recorded a few times. Just one base apart from a much larger clone, this may be a read error. The V and J genes are TRBV6-2 or TRBV6-3 and TRBJ1-4; TRBD1 might be the D (5 bases). V was trimmed by 6 bases and J by 3 bases, leaving 23 bases between them. Germline assignment: CDR1 MNHEY and CDR2 SVGEGT. CDR3 length: 18 residues. The CDR3 loop reads CASRSIRVRISANEKLFF. Written as DNA, the CDR3 is TGTGCCAGCAGGTCGATCAGGGTACGGATTTCAGCTAATGAAAAACTGTTTTTT.

A note on this clonotype: No DNA is shown, since the ends of the CDR3 on it are uncertain; the CDR3 is the one TCRdb lists. The chain recombines TRBV4-1 with TRBJ2-7. Germline loops: CDR1 MGHRA, CDR2 YSYEKL. 15 amino acids form the CDR3, both terminal residues included. CDR3 protein: CASSQFGDGTYEEYF.

Notes on this clonotype: No conserved phenylalanine or tryptophan is present at the end of the CDR3, so a read error is the likely explanation. The V and J genes are TRBV6-2 or TRBV6-3 and TRBJ2-5; D may correspond to TRBD1 or TRBD2 (5 bases each). This CDR3 has 14 amino acids. Germline V gives CDR1 MNHEY, CDR2 SVGEGT. The germline V and J ends were trimmed by 5 bases and 2 bases, with 12 bases remaining between them. The CDR3 sequence: CASSPSGQQETQYS. CDR3 sequence (DNA): TGTGCCAGCAGTCCGAGCGGACAACAAGAGACCCAGTACTCC.

This clonotype was recorded once. The V gene is TRBV11-2, the J gene TRBJ2-3; 7 bases align to TRBD2. CDR3 size: 15 residues. Germline CDR1 and CDR2: SGHAT and FQNNGV. The V gene end was trimmed by 6 bases and the J gene end by 2 bases; junction bases not matched to a gene: 8. The CDR3 bases are TGTGCCAGCAGTCCAGTAACTAGCGTCACAGATACGCAGTATTTT. This encodes CASSPVTSVTDTQYF.

The rearrangement joins TRBV5-1 to TRBJ1-1, with D possibly being TRBD1 (6 bases). CDR3 length equals 15 residues. Trimming took 1 base from V and 5 from J, leaving 15 bases between them. Germline V gives CDR1 SGHRS, CDR2 YFSETQ. CDR3 loop: CASSLFTGARTEAFF. As DNA, the CDR3 is TGCGCCAGCAGCTTGTTTACGGGGGCGCGGACTGAAGCTTTCTTT.

Turning to this clonotype: A read error is possible here, since a much larger clone lies one base away. The chain uses TRBV6-1 and TRBJ1-2, with 9 bases that match TRBD1. From germline, CDR1 is MNHNS and CDR2 SASEGT. The trim removed 6 bases at V and 3 bases at J, leaving 5 bases unmatched. The CDR3 contains 14 residues. The DNA of the CDR3 is TGTGCCAGCAGAGTTCGGGACAGGGACTATGGCTACACCTTC. This sequence encodes CASRVRDRDYGYTF.

J is TRBJ2-7 and V is TRBV29-1; D remains ambiguous. The CDR3 runs 12 residues. Germline values: CDR1 SQVTM, CDR2 ANQGSEA. CDR3 sequence reads: CSVHKGSYEQYF. The DNA of the CDR3 is TGCAGTGTTCACAAGGGCTCCTACGAGCAGTACTTC.

As concerns this clonotype: This sequence may be a read error, since a much larger clone differs from it by one base. A read error is likely, as this CDR3 ends without the conserved phenylalanine or tryptophan. The chain couples TRBV4-1 to TRBJ2-5; 8 bases align to TRBD1. CDR1 and CDR2 from the germline V gene are MGHRA and YSYEKL. The CDR3 contains 17 residues. V gave up 4 bases and J gave up 5 bases; unmatched junction bases: 15. The CDR3 is CASSPSWTGTWGETQYI. CDR3 coding DNA: TGCGCCAGCAGCCCGTCGTGGACAGGGACATGGGGGGAGACCCAGTACATC.

This clonotype was seen only a few times. This chain links TRBV5-1 with TRBJ1-5; 8 nucleotides align to TRBD1. Germline assignment: CDR1 SGHRS and CDR2 YFSETQ. The trim removed 0 bases at V and 0 bases at J, leaving 5 bases unmatched. This CDR3 spans 17 amino acids. This chain's CDR3 is CASSLDGTGNSNQPQHF. The CDR3 DNA is TGCGCCAGCAGCTTGGACGGGACAGGAAATAGCAATCAGCCCCAGCATTTT. Drawing the rest from reference TRBV5-1 and TRBJ1-5, the complete variable domain is KAGVTQTPRYLIKTRGQQVTLSCSPISGHRSVSWYQQTPGQGLQFLFEYFSETQRNKGNFPGRFSGRQFSNSRSEMNVSTLELGDSALYLCASSLDGTGNSNQPQHFGDGTRLSIL.

About this clonotype itself: One base away lies a much larger clone, so this may be a sequencing read error. The J gene is TRBJ2-7, the V gene TRBV29-1, with 7 positions matching TRBD2. This CDR3 has 15 residues. V lost 4 bases, J lost 0 bases, and 9 bases stayed unmatched. Germline CDR1 reads SQVTM; CDR2 reads ANQGSEA. The CDR3 sequence is CSVVGGVGFSYEQYF. DNA for the CDR3: TGCAGCGTTGTGGGGGGGGTGGGCTTCTCCTACGAGCAGTACTTC.

About this clonotype: It may be a read error: a sequence one base away is much more abundant. This rearrangement joins TRBV12-3 or TRBV12-4 to TRBJ2-7, with D tentatively TRBD1 (7 bases). This CDR3 is 12 amino acids long. CDR3 DNA sequence: TGTGCCACAGGAGGGGGCCGATGGGAGCACTACTTC. This codes for CATGGGRWEHYF.

On this clonotype: Lacking the conserved final phenylalanine or tryptophan, this CDR3 likely reflects a read error. The chain is built from TRBV12-3 or TRBV12-4 and TRBJ1-4; D is unclear. V was pared by 11 bases and J by 7 bases, with 17 bases between. The length of the CDR3 is 13 residues. CDR3 sequence reads: CACREFRGEKLFI. The CDR3 DNA reads TGTGCCTGCCGAGAGTTCCGAGGTGAAAAACTGTTTATT.

Note on this clonotype: A read error is possible here, since a much larger clone lies one base away. The V and J genes are TRBV25-1 and TRBJ2-5; D could derive from TRBD1 or TRBD2 (6 bases each). CDR1 MGHDK and CDR2 SYGVNS come from the germline V gene. The CDR3 has 14 amino acids. The CDR3 DNA reads TGTGTCAGCAGCCTACCAGGGGCGGGGGAGACCCAGTACTTC. The encoded protein is CVSSLPGAGETQYF.

There are a few counts of this clonotype. The chain employs TRBV20-1 and TRBJ2-2; D is uncertain. Germline V gives CDR1 DFQATT, CDR2 SNEGSKA (reference sequence). V dropped 1 base and J dropped 0 bases, with 15 bases sitting between them. This CDR3 region has 17 residues. CDR3 nucleotide sequence: TGCAGTGCTAGAGGGTTCATGCAAGTCGCGAACACCGGGGAGCTGTTTTTT. Encoded protein: CSARGFMQVANTGELFF.

A note on this clonotype: Being one base from a much bigger clone, this may be a read error. It is likely a read error, because the conserved phenylalanine at the end of the CDR3 is missing. The rearrangement joins TRBV29-1 to TRBJ2-5; D unresolved. The CDR3 extends over 10 amino acids. Trimming pared 5 bases from V and 3 bases from J, leaving 4 bases between. The V gene's germline CDR1 is SQVTM and CDR2 ANQGSEA. Here the CDR3 reads CSVSEETQYL. DNA of the CDR3: TGCAGCGTTTCGGAAGAGACCCAGTACTTA.

As regards this clonotype: This may come from a read error, since a much larger clone is one base off. The J gene is TRBJ2-7, the V gene TRBV5-6; 11 bases are shared with TRBD2. CDR1 is SGHDT and CDR2 is YYEEEE in the germline V gene. Trimming removed 8 bases from V and 4 bases from J; junction bases left unmatched: 8. The length of the CDR3 is 14 residues. The CDR3 here is CARSETSGTYEQYF. The CDR3 DNA follows: TGTGCCAGAAGCGAGACTAGCGGGACGTACGAGCAGTACTTC. Full variable domain (outside the CDR3, taken from reference TRBV5-6 and TRBJ2-7): DAGVTQSPTHLIKTRGQQVTLRCSPKSGHDTVSWYQQALGQGPQFIFQYYEEEERQRGNFPDRFSGHQFPNYSSELNVNALLLGDSALYLCARSETSGTYEQYFGPGTRLTVT.

As concerns this clonotype: A much larger clone is a single base away; this may be a read error. The chain employs TRBV20-1 and TRBJ1-1; 7 nucleotides line up with TRBD1. The length of the CDR3 is 15 residues. Germline-derived CDR1 and CDR2 are DFQATT and SNEGSKA (reference sequence). The CDR3, as DNA: TGCAGTGCTAGAGATTCAGGGACAGCGAACATTGAAGCTTTCTTT. It encodes CSARDSGTANIEAFF.

V gene TRBV5-1 combines with J gene TRBJ2-3, with D perhaps matching TRBD2 (7 bases). The germline gives CDR1 SGHRS, CDR2 YFSETQ. V lost 2 bases and J 2 bases, leaving 15 bases between the germline ends. The CDR3 has 16 amino acids. CDR3 DNA: TGCGCCAGCAGCTTAGGGGGGACTACCCACACAGATACGCAGTATTTT. The encoded protein is CASSLGGTTHTDTQYF.

This rearrangement joins TRBV11-3 to TRBJ2-7; D uncertain. Germline V gene data show CDR1 as SGHNT and CDR2 as YENEEA. Trimming shortened V by 5 bases and J by 8 bases, and 16 bases separated the two germline ends. This CDR3 is built from 13 residues. The CDR3 bases are TGTGCCAGCAGCCCATTCTCGCACCTCAAGCAGTACTTC. Amino acid sequence: CASSPFSHLKQYF.

In this sample, this clonotype turned up many times. The chain combines TRBV20-1 with TRBJ1-4; 9 bases are a match to TRBD1. CDR1 is DFQATT and CDR2 is SNEGSKA in the germline V gene (reference sequence). The length of the CDR3 is 14 residues. Trimming took 5 bases from V and 6 from J; bases not matched to a gene: 7. The CDR3, as DNA: TGCAGTGCTGCCCGACAGGGGGGATATGAAAAACTGTTTTTT. Translating gives CSAARQGGYEKLFF.

By sample share, this clonotype is medium-sized. The V gene is TRBV6-1, the J gene TRBJ2-5; no reliable D call. V was shortened by 6 bases and J by 3 bases, with 2 bases between the two germline ends. The CDR3 loop spans 10 amino acids. The germline V gene has CDR1 MNHNS and CDR2 SASEGT. DNA for the CDR3: TGTGCCAGCAGAAAAGAGACCCAGTACTTC. Its translation: CASRKETQYF.

Concerning this clonotype: One base away lies a much larger clone, so this may be a sequencing read error. V gene TRBV20-1 combines with J gene TRBJ1-1; D call uncertain. This CDR3 has 11 amino acids. Germline V lookup: CDR1 DFQATT, CDR2 SNEGSKA (reference sequence). The CDR3 sequence is CSATPVTETFF. In DNA form, the CDR3 reads TGCAGTGCTACTCCGGTCACTGAAACTTTCTTT.